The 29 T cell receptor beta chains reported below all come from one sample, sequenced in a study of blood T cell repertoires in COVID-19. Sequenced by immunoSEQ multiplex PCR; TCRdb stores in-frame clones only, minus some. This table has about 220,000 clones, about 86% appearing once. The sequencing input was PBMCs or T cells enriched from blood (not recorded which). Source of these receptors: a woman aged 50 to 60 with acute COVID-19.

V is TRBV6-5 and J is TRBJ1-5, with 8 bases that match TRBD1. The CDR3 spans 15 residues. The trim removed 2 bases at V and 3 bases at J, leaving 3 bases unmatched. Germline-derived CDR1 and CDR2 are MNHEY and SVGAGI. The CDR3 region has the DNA TGTGCCAGCAGTTACCAGGACAGGGTCAATCAGCCCCAGCATTTT. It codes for CASSYQDRVNQPQHF.

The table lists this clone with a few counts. CDR3 amino acids: CASSLIGSEGEKLFF. The CDR3 DNA sequence: TGTGCCAGCAGTTTGATCGGTAGTGAGGGTGAAAAACTGTTTTTT. J is TRBJ1-4 and V is TRBV28; no reliable D call. Germline V gene lookup returns CDR1 MDHEN and CDR2 SYDVKM. The CDR3 is 15 amino acids. Trimming shortened V by 3 bases and J by 7 bases, and 15 bases separated the two germline ends.

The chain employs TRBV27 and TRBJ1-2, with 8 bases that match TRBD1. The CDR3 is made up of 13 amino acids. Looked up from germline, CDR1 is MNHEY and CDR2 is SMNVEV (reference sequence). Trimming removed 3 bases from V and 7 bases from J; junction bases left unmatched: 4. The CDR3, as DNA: TGTGCCAGCAGTTTCCGCGACAGGGGTGGCTACACCTTC. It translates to CASSFRDRGGYTF.

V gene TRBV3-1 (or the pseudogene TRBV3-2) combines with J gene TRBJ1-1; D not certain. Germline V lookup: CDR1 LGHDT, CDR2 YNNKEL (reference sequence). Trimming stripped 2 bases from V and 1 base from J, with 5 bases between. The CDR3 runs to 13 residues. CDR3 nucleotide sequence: TGTGCCAGCAGCCAAAACACGAACACTGAAGCTTTCTTT. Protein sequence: CASSQNTNTEAFF.

The CDR3 region has the DNA TGTGCCAGCAGCTTAGCCCGGCTCCCCGCAGGGCGTAACACTGAAGCTTTCTTT. Protein product: CASSLARLPAGRNTEAFF. The chain links TRBV7-8 to TRBJ1-1; D is perhaps TRBD1 (5 bases). V gave up 0 bases and J gave up 2 bases, with 19 bases separating them. Germline assignment: CDR1 SGHVS and CDR2 FQNEAQ. The CDR3 totals 18 residues.

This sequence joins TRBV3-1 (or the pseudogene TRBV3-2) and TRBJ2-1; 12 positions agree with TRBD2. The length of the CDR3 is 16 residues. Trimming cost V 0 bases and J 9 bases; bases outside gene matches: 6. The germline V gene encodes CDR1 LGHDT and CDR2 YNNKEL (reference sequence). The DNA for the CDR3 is TGTGCCAGCAGCCAAGAGACGACTAGCGGGAGTGTTGAGCAGTTCTTC. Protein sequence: CASSQETTSGSVEQFF.

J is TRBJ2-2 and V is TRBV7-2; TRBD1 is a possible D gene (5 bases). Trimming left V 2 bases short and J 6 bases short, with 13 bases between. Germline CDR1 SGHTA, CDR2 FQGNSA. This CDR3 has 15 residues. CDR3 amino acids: CASSLSPGRAGELFF. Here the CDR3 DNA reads TGTGCCAGCAGCTTATCTCCAGGGCGCGCCGGGGAGCTGTTTTTT.

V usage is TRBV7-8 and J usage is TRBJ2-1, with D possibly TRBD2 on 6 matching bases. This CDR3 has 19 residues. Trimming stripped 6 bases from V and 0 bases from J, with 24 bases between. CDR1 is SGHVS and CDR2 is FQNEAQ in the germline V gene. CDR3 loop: CASSFPLAAPGPSYNEQFF. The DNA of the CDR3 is TGTGCCAGCAGTTTTCCGTTAGCGGCCCCGGGCCCCTCCTACAATGAGCAGTTCTTC. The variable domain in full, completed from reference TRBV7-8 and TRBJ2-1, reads GAGVSQSPRYKVAKRGQDVALRCDPISGHVSLFWYQQALGQGPEFLTYFQNEAQLDKSGLPSDRFFAERPEGSVSTLKIQRTQQEDSAVYLCASSFPLAAPGPSYNEQFFGPGTRLTVL.

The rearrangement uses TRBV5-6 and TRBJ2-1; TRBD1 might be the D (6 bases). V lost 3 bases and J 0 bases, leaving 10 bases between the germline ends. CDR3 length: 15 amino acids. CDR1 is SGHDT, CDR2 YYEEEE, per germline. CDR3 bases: TGTGCCAGCAGCTGGGACATTAGCTCCTACAATGAGCAGTTCTTC. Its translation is CASSWDISSYNEQFF.

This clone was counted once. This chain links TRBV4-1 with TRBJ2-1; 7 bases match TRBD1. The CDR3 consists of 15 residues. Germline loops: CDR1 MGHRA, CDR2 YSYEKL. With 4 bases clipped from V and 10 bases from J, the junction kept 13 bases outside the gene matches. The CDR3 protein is CASSLGTDLQPEQFF. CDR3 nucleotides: TGCGCCAGCAGCCTCGGGACAGATCTACAACCGGAGCAGTTCTTC.

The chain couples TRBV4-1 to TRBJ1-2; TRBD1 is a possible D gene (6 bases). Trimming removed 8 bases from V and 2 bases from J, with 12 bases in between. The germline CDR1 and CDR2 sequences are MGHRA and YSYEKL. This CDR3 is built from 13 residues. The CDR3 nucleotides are TGCGCCAGCCGACCAACAGGGAACTATGGCTACACCTTC. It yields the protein CASRPTGNYGYTF.

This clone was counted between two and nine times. The CDR3 bases are TGTGCCAGCAAAAGGGGGTTTCACAATCAGCCCCAGCATTTT. It specifies CASKRGFHNQPQHF. J is TRBJ1-5 and V is TRBV27; D is perhaps TRBD1 (6 bases). CDR1 is MNHEY, CDR2 SMNVEV, per germline (reference sequence). V dropped 7 bases and J dropped 3 bases, with 13 bases sitting between them. There are 14 residues in the CDR3.

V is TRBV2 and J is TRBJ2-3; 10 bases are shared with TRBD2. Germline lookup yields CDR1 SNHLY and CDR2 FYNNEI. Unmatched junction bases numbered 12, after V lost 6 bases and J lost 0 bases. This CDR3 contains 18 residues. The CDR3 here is CASRPGLATTTSTDTQYF. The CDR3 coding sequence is TGTGCCAGCAGACCGGGACTAGCGACAACTACTAGCACAGATACGCAGTATTTT. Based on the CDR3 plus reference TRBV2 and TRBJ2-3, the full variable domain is EPEVTQTPSHQVTQMGQEVILRCVPISNHLYFYWYRQILGQKVEFLVSFYNNEISEKSEIFDDQFSVERPDGSNFTLKIRSTKLEDSAMYFCASRPGLATTTSTDTQYFGPGTRLTVL.

CDR3 amino acids: CASRTQGPLHF. In DNA form, the CDR3 reads TGTGCCAGCAGGACTCAGGGGCCCCTCCACTTT. V and J are TRBV12-3 or TRBV12-4 and TRBJ1-6; D may be TRBD1 (6 bases). The CDR3 loop spans 11 amino acids. Trimming took 6 bases from V and 13 from J, leaving 10 bases between them.

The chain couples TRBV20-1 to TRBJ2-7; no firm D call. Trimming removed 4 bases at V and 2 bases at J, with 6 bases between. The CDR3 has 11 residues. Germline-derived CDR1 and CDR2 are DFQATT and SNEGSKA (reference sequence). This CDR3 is CSATPTYEQYF. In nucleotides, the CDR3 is TGCAGTGCTACTCCTACCTACGAGCAGTACTTC.

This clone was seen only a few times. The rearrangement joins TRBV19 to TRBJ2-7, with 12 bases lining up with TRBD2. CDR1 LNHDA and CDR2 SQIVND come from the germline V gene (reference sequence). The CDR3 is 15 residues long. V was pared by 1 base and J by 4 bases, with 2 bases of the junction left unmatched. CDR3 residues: CASSIGTSGIYEQYF. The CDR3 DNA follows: TGTGCCAGTAGTATAGGGACTAGCGGGATTTACGAGCAGTACTTC.

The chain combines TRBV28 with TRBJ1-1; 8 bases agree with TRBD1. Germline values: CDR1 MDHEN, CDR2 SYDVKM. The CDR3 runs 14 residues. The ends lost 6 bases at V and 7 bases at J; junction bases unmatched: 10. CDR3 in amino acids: CASSPTGGVLEAFF. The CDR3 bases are TGTGCCAGCAGCCCCACAGGGGGGGTTCTTGAAGCTTTCTTT.

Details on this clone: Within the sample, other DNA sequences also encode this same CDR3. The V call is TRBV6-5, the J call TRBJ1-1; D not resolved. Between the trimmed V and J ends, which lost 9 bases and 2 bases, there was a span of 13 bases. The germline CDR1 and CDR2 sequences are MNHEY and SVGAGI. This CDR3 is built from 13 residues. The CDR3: CASRWGGNTEAFF. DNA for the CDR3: TGTGCCAGTCGGTGGGGAGGTAACACTGAAGCTTTCTTT.

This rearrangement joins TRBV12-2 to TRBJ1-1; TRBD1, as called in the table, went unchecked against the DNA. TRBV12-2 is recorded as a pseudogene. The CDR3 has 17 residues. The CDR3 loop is CASRFTGTGDMNTEAFF. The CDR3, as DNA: TGTGCAAGTCGCTTTACGGGGACAGGCGACATGAACACTGAAGCTTTCTTT.

The CDR3: CASLPTSGSWGGGEQFF. CDR3 coding DNA: TGTGCCAGCTTACCGACTAGCGGGAGTTGGGGTGGGGGTGAGCAGTTCTTC. The chain recombines TRBV7-9 with TRBJ2-1, with 12 bases matching TRBD2. Germline CDR1 SEHNR, CDR2 FQNEAQ (reference sequence). V shed 8 bases, J shed 9 bases, and the junction held 17 bases outside the gene matches. The CDR3 is 17 amino acids.

CDR3 bases: TGTGCCAGCAGAAGTAGGGGAGGGCCTCCCGGGGAGCTGTTTTTT. This sequence encodes CASRSRGGPPGELFF. The genes are TRBV6-5 and TRBJ2-2; 7 nucleotides match TRBD2. V was clipped by 6 bases and J by 6 bases; unmatched bases: 10. The CDR3 extends over 15 amino acids. CDR1 is MNHEY, CDR2 SVGAGI, per germline.

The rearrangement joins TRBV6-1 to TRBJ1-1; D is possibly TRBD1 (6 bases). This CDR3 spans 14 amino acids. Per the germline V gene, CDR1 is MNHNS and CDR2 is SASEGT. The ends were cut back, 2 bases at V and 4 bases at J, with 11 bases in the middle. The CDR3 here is CASSERGGATEAFF. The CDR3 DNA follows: TGTGCCAGCAGTGAAAGGGGGGGGGCCACTGAAGCTTTCTTT.

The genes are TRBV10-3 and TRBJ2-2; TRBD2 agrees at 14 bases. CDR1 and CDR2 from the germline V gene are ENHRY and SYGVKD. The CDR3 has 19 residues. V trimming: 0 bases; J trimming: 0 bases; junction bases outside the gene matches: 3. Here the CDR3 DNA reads TGTGCCATCAGTGAGTCGGGACTAGCGGGAGTGCCGAACACCGGGGAGCTGTTTTTT. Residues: CAISESGLAGVPNTGELFF.

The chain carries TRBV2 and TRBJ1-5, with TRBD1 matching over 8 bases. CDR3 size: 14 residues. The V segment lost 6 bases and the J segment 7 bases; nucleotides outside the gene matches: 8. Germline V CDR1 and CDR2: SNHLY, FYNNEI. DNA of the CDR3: TGTGCCAGCAGCTCGACAGGGGAGTTACAGCCCCAGCATTTT. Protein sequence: CASSSTGELQPQHF.

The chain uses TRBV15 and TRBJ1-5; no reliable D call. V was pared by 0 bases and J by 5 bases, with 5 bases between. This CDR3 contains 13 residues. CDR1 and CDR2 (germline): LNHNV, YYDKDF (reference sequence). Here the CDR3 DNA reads TGTGCCACCAGCAGAGAGTACTATCAGCCCCAGCATTTT. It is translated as CATSREYYQPQHF.

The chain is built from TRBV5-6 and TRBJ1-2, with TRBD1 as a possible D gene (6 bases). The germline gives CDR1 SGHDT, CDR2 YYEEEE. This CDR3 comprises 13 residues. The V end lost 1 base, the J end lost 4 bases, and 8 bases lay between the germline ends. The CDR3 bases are TGTGCCAGCAGCTTGACAGGGCTCTATGGCTACACCTTC. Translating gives CASSLTGLYGYTF.

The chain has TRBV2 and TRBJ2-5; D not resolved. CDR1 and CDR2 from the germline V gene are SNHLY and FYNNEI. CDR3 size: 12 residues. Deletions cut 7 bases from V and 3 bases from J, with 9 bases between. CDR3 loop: CASIRDEETQYF. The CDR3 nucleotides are TGTGCCAGCATAAGAGATGAAGAGACCCAGTACTTC.

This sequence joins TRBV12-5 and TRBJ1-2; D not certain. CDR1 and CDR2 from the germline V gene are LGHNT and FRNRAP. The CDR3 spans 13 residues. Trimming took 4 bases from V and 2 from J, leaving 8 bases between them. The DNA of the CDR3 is TGTGCTAGTGGTTCCCACACGAACTATGGCTACACCTTC. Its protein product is CASGSHTNYGYTF.

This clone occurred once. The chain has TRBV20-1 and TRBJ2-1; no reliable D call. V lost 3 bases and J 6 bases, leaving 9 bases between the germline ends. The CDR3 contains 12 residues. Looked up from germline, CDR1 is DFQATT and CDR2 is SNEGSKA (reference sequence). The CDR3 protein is CSASVQINEQFF. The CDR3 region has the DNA TGCAGTGCTAGTGTGCAGATCAATGAGCAGTTCTTC.